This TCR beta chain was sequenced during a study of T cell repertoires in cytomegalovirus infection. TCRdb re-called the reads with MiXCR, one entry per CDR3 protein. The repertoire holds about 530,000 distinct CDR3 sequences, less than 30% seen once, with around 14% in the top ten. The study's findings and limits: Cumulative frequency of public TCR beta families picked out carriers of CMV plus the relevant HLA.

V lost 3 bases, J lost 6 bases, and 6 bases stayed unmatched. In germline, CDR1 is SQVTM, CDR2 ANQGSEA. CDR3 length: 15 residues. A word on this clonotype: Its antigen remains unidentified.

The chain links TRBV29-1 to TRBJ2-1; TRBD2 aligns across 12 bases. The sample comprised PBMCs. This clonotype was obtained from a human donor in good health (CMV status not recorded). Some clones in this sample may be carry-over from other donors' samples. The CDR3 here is CSVERLAGARNEQFF. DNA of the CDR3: TGCAGCGTTGAGAGACTAGCGGGAGCGCGCAATGAGCAGTTCTTC.